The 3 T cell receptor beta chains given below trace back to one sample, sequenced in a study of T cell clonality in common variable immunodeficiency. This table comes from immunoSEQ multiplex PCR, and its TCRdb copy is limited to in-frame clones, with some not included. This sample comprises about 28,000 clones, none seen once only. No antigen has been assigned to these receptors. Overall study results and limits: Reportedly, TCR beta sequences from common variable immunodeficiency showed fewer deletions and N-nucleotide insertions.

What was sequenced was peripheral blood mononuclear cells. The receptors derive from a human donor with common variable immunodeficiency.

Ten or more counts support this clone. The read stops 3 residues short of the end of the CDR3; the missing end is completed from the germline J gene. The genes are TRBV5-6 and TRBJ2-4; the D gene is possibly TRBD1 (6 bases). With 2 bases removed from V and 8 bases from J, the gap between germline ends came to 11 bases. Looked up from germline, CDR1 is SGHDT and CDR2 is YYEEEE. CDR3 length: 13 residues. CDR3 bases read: TGTGCCAGCAGCTTAACAGGGCTGGACATT. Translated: CASSLTGLDI. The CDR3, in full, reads CASSLTGLDIQYF.

The CDR3 bases that were read are TGTGCCAGCAGTCGACTAGCGGGGGGGCCCGGGGATACG. This gives the protein CASSRLAGGPGDT. The entire CDR3 is CASSRLAGGPGDTQYF. The chain is built from TRBV2 and TRBJ2-3; TRBD2 agrees at 14 bases. The CDR3 end lies 3 residues beyond the end of the read and is filled in from the germline J gene. Germline lookup yields CDR1 SNHLY and CDR2 FYNNEI. Losses at the gene ends were 5 bases for V and 6 bases for J; bases not matched to a gene: 7. This CDR3 region has 16 residues.

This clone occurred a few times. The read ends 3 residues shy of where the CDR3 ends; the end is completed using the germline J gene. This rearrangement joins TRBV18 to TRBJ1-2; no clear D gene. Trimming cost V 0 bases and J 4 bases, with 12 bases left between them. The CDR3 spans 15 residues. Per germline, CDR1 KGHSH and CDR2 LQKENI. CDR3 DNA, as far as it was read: TGTGCCAGCTCACCACCGTCCGGGTTTGGCTATGGC. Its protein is CASSPPSGFGYG. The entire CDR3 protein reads CASSPPSGFGYGYTF. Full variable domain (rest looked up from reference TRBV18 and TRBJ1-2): NAGVMQNPRHLVRRRGQEARLRCSPMKGHSHVYWYRQLPEEGLKFMVYLQKENIIDESGMPKERFSAEFPKEGPSILRIQQVVRGDSAAYFCASSPPSGFGYGYTFGSGTRLTVV.